The 5 T cell receptor beta chains reported below all come from one sample, sequenced in a study of blood T cell repertoires in COVID-19. The protocol was immunoSEQ multiplex PCR, while the TCRdb copy is restricted to in-frame clones and leaves out a portion. This sample has 200,000 or so clones; roughly 79% occur once, and the top ten carry about 6.9%. The specimen sequenced was peripheral blood. The source of these receptors is a human donor with acute or convalescent COVID-19. The donor label of this sample is uncertain.

This chain uses TRBV19 with TRBJ1-2, with TRBD1 as a possible D gene (5 bases). CDR3 size: 17 residues. CDR1 is LNHDA, CDR2 SQIVND, per germline (reference sequence). Trimming removed 4 bases from V and 4 bases from J, with 22 bases in between. The CDR3: CASSRTDTNSLGYGYTF. CDR3 nucleotides: TGTGCCAGTAGTAGAACGGACACAAACTCTTTGGGCTATGGCTACACCTTC.

This chain uses TRBV4-1 with TRBJ2-5; 7 nucleotides line up with TRBD2. This CDR3 is 13 amino acids long. In germline, CDR1 is MGHRA, CDR2 YSYEKL. V shed 0 bases, J shed 5 bases, and the junction held 0 bases outside the gene matches. CDR3 sequence: CASSQDGGETQYF. The CDR3, as DNA: TGCGCCAGCAGCCAAGACGGGGGGGAGACCCAGTACTTC.

The table lists this clone with a count of one. The J gene is TRBJ2-1, the V gene TRBV7-3, with 9 bases aligning to TRBD2. J gave up 9 bases and V 5 bases, and 8 bases lay outside the gene matches. This CDR3 comprises 14 residues. Germline CDR1 reads SGHTA; CDR2 reads FQGTGA. CDR3 protein: CASSPGGGRVEQFF. As DNA, the CDR3 is TGTGCCAGCAGCCCGGGGGGCGGGAGGGTTGAGCAGTTCTTC.

Regarding this clone: The same CDR3 is also encoded by other DNA sequences in this sample. The rearrangement joins TRBV6-5 to TRBJ1-1, with unresolved D. This CDR3 has 14 amino acids. Trimming stripped 0 bases from V and 1 base from J, with 6 bases between. Per the germline V gene, CDR1 is MNHEY and CDR2 is SVGAGI. Here the CDR3 DNA reads TGTGCCAGCAGTTACTCGCCGGGGAACACTGAAGCTTTCTTT. This gives the protein CASSYSPGNTEAFF.

The V gene is TRBV24-1, the J gene TRBJ2-7; D is unclear. CDR1 and CDR2 (germline): KGHDR, SFDVKD. This CDR3 spans 13 amino acids. The V end lost 2 bases, the J end lost 5 bases, and 9 bases lay between the germline ends. CDR3 in DNA: TGTGCCACCAGTGATTCAGGTTTCCACGAGCAGTACTTC. Translated, it gives CATSDSGFHEQYF.